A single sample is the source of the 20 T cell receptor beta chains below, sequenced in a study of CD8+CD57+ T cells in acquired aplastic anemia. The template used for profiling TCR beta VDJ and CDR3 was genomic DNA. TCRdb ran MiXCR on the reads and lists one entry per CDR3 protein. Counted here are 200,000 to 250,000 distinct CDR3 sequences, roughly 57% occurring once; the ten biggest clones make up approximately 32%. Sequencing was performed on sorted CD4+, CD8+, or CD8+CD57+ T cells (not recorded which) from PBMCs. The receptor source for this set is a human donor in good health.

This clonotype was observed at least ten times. CDR3: CASSGVEDSPLHF. As DNA, the CDR3 is TGTGCCAGTAGTGGGGTTGAAGATTCACCCCTCCACTTT. The chain combines TRBV19 with TRBJ1-6; D gene uncertain. V was clipped by 5 bases and J by 8 bases, with 10 bases between them. Germline assignment: CDR1 LNHDA and CDR2 SQIVND (reference sequence). The length of the CDR3 is 13 residues.

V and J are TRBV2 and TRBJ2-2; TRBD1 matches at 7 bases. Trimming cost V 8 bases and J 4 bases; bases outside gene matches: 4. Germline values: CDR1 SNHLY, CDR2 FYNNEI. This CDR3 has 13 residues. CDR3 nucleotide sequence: TGTGCCAGCCGGACAGGCGGCACCGGGGAGCTGTTTTTT. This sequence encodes CASRTGGTGELFF.

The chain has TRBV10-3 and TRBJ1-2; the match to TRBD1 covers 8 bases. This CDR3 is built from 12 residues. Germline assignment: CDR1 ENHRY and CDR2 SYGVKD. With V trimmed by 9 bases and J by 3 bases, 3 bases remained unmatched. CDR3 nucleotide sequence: TGTGCCATTCAACAGGGGGACTATGGCTACACCTTC. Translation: CAIQQGDYGYTF.

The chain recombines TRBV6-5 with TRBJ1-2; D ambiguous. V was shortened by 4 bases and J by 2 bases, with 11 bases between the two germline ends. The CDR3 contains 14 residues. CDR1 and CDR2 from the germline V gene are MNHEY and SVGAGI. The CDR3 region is CASSSPYLNYGYTF. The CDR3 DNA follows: TGTGCCAGCAGTTCCCCGTACCTAAACTATGGCTACACCTTC.

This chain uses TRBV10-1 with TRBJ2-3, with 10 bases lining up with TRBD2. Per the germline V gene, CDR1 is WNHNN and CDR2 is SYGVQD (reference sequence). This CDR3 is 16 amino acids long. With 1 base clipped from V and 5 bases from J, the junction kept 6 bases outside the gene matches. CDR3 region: CASSECSSGGIDTQYF. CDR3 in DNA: TGCGCCAGCAGTGAGTGCTCTAGCGGGGGCATAGATACGCAGTATTTT.

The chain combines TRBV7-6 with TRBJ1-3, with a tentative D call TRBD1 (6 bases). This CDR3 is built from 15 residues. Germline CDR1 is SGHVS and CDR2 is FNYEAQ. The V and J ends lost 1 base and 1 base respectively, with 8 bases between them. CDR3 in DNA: TGTGCCAGCAGCTTAGACAGGGTGTCTGGAAACACCATATATTTT. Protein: CASSLDRVSGNTIYF.

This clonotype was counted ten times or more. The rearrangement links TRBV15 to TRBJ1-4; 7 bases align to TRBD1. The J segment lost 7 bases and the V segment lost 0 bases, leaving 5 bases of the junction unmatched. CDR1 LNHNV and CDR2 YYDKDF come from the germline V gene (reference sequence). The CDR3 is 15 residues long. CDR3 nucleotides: TGTGCCACCAGCAGAGAGAGGGGGCTGAGTGAAAAACTGTTTTTT. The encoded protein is CATSRERGLSEKLFF.

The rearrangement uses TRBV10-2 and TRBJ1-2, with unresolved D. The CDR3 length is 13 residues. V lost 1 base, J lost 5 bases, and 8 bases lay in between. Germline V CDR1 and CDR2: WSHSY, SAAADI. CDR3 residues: CASSELAAYGYTF. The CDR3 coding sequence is TGCGCCAGCAGTGAGTTGGCAGCTTATGGCTACACCTTC.

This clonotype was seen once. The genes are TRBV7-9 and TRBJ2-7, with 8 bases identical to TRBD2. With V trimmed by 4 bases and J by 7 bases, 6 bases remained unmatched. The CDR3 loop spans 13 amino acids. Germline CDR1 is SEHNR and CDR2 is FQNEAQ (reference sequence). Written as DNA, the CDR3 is TGTGCCAGCAGCTACGGGGGGGCATTGGAGCAGTACTTC. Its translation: CASSYGGALEQYF.

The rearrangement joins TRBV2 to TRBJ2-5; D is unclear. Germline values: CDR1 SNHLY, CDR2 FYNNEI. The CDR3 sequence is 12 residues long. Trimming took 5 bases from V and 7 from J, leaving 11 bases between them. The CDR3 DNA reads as TGTGCCAGCAGTCCCCCGAGTGGGACCCAGTACTTC. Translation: CASSPPSGTQYF. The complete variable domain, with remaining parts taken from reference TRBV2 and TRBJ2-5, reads EPEVTQTPSHQVTQMGQEVILRCVPISNHLYFYWYRQILGQKVEFLVSFYNNEISEKSEIFDDQFSVERPDGSNFTLKIRSTKLEDSAMYFCASSPPSGTQYFGPGTRLLVL.

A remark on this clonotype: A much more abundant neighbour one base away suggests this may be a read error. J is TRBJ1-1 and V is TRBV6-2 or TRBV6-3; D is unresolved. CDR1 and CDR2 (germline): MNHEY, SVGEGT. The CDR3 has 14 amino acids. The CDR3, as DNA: TGTGTCAGCGCCCATTTTGGCGGGAACACTGAAGCTTTCTTT. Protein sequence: CVSAHFGGNTEAFF.

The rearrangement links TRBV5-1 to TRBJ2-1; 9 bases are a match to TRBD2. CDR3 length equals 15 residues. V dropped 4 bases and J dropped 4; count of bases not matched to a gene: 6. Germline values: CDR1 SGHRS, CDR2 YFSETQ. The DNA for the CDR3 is TGCGCCAGCAGCCCCCCCGGACTAGCGTACAATGAGCAGTTCTTC. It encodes CASSPPGLAYNEQFF.

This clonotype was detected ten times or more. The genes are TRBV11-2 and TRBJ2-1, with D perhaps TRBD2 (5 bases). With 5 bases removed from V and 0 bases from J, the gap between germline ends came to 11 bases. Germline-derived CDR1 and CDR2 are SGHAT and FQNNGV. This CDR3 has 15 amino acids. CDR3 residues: CASSASSHSYNEQFF. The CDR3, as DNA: TGTGCCAGCAGCGCCTCTAGCCACTCCTACAATGAGCAGTTCTTC.

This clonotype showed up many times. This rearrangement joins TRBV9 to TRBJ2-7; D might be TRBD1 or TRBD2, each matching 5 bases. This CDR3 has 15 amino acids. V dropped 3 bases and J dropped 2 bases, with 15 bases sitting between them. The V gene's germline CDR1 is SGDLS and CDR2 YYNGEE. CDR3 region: CASSAPGTDTYEQYF. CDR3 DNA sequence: TGTGCCAGCAGCGCCCCCGGGACGGATACCTACGAGCAGTACTTC.

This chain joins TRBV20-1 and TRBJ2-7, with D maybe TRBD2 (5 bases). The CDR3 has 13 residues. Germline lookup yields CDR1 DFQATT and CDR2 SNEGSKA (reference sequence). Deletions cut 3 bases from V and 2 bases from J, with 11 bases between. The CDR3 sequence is CSASRRAPYEQYF. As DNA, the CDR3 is TGCAGTGCTAGCAGGCGGGCCCCCTACGAGCAGTACTTC.

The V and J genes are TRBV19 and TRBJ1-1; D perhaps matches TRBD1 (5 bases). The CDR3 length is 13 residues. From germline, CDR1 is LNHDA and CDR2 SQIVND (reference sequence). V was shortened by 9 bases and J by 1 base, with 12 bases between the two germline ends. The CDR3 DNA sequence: TGTGCCAGCGCGGACACCCAGAACACTGAAGCTTTCTTT. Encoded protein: CASADTQNTEAFF.

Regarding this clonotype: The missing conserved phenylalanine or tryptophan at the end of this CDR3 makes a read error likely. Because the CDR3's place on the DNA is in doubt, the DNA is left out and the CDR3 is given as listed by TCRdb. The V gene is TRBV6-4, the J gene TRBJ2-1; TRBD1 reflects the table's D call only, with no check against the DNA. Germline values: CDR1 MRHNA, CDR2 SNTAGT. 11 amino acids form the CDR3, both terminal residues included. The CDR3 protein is CASNEGQGAPL.

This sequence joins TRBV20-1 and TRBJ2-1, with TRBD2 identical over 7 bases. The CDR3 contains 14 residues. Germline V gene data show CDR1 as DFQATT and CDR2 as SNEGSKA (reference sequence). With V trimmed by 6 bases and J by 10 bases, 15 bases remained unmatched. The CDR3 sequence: CSAPRGRSLGEQFF. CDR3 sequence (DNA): TGCAGTGCACCGCGGGGGAGATCATTAGGGGAGCAGTTCTTC.

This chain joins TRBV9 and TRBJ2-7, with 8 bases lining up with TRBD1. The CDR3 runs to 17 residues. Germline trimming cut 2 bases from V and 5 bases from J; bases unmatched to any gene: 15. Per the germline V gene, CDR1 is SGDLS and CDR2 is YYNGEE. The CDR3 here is CASSVGEGTGALHEQYF. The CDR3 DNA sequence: TGTGCCAGCAGCGTCGGGGAAGGGACAGGAGCTTTACACGAGCAGTACTTC. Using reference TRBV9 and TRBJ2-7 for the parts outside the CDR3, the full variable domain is DSGVTQTPKHLITATGQRVTLRCSPRSGDLSVYWYQQSLDQGLQFLIQYYNGEERAKGNILERFSAQQFPDLHSELNLSSLELGDSALYFCASSVGEGTGALHEQYFGPGTRLTVT.

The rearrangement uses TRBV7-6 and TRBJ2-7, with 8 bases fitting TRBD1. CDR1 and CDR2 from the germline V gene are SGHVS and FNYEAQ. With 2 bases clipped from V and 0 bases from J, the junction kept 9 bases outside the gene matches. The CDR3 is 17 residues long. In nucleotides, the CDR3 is TGTGCCAGCAGCTTATCAAACTACAGGGGGGTCTCCTACGAGCAGTACTTC. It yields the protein CASSLSNYRGVSYEQYF. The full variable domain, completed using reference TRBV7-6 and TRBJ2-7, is GAGVSQSPRYKVTKRGQDVALRCDPISGHVSLYWYRQALGQGPEFLTYFNYEAQQDKSGLPNDRFSAERPEGSISTLTIQRTEQRDSAMYRCASSLSNYRGVSYEQYFGPGTRLTVT.